This passage covers 10 T cell receptor beta chains from one sample sequenced in a study of blood T cell repertoires in COVID-19. Sequencing was performed with immunoSEQ multiplex PCR; in TCRdb, only in-frame clones are kept and a portion is missing. Of about 120,000 clones listed, roughly nine tenths are singletons. Sequenced material: peripheral blood. All receptors come from a human donor with active COVID-19. The donor label of this sample is uncertain.

V is TRBV5-6 and J is TRBJ2-3; 9 bases agree with TRBD2. This CDR3 spans 13 amino acids. Per germline, CDR1 SGHDT and CDR2 YYEEEE. V lost 10 bases to trimming and J lost 5 bases; unmatched junction nucleotides: 8. The CDR3 region has the DNA TGTGCCCGCGGGGGGGAGGGCGGAGATACGCAGTATTTT. This codes for CARGGEGGDTQYF.

The chain carries TRBV6-4 and TRBJ2-7, with 9 bases that match TRBD1. Looked up from germline, CDR1 is MRHNA and CDR2 is SNTAGT. The CDR3 has 11 residues. Written as DNA, the CDR3 is TGTGGGGGACAGGGTCTCTACGAGCAGTACTTC. Translation gives CGGQGLYEQYF.

V and J are TRBV7-2 and TRBJ2-5; 9 nucleotides agree with TRBD2. Trimming removed 8 bases from V and 8 bases from J; junction bases left unmatched: 15. CDR1 is SGHTA, CDR2 FQGNSA, per germline. This CDR3 is built from 15 residues. The CDR3 DNA is TGTGCCAGCGGACCGCAGCGGGGGGCTATCCCTACCCAGTACTTC. Protein: CASGPQRGAIPTQYF.

The rearrangement uses TRBV28 and TRBJ2-3; 9 bases map to TRBD1. V lost 2 bases to trimming and J lost 3 bases; unmatched junction nucleotides: 3. Germline V gives CDR1 MDHEN, CDR2 SYDVKM. CDR3 size: 15 residues. The CDR3, as DNA: TGTGCCAGCAGTTTACCGGACAGGGGAACAGATACGCAGTATTTT. It specifies CASSLPDRGTDTQYF. Supplemented by reference TRBV28 and TRBJ2-3, the full variable domain reads DVKVTQSSRYLVKRTGEKVFLECVQDMDHENMFWYRQDPGLGLRLIYFSYDVKMKEKGDIPEGYSVSREKKERFSLILESASTNQTSMYLCASSLPDRGTDTQYFGPGTRLTVL.

The count of this clone is one. The J gene is TRBJ2-3, the V gene TRBV24-1; 10 nucleotides agree with TRBD2. The V gene's germline CDR1 is KGHDR and CDR2 SFDVKD. The CDR3 runs 15 residues. Unmatched junction bases numbered 1, after V lost 5 bases and J lost 0 bases. In DNA form, the CDR3 reads TGTGCCACCAGTGTAGCGGGGGGAAGCACAGATACGCAGTATTTT. Amino acid sequence: CATSVAGGSTDTQYF.

This chain joins TRBV6-5 and TRBJ2-6, with D unclear. With 6 bases removed from V and 0 bases from J, the gap between germline ends came to 6 bases. Per the germline V gene, CDR1 is MNHEY and CDR2 is SVGAGI. The CDR3 extends over 14 amino acids. CDR3 DNA sequence: TGTGCCAGCAGGAGGATCTCTGGGGCCAACGTCCTGACTTTC. This translates into CASRRISGANVLTF.

This sequence joins TRBV18 and TRBJ2-2; TRBD1 agrees at 7 bases. The CDR3 sequence is 15 residues long. The trim removed 5 bases at V and 3 bases at J, leaving 6 bases unmatched. CDR1 and CDR2 (germline): KGHSH, LQKENI. As DNA, the CDR3 is TGTGCCAGCTCAGAACAGGGGCTGGACACCGGGGAGCTGTTTTTT. Residues: CASSEQGLDTGELFF.

The J gene is TRBJ1-3, the V gene TRBV19, with D tentatively TRBD1 (5 bases). V was cut by 6 bases and J by 0 bases, with 12 bases left in between. The CDR3 runs to 15 residues. Germline CDR1 reads LNHDA; CDR2 reads SQIVND (reference sequence). The CDR3: CASREGLLSGNTIYF. In DNA form, the CDR3 reads TGTGCCAGTAGGGAGGGACTCCTCTCTGGAAACACCATATATTTT.

The chain combines TRBV5-4 with TRBJ1-2, with D hard to call. V was pared by 4 bases and J by 4 bases, with 11 bases between. The CDR3 extends over 13 amino acids. Germline V gene sequence: CDR1 SGHNT, CDR2 YYREEE (reference sequence). The CDR3, as DNA: TGTGCCAGCAGCGGAACGGGTCTCTATGGCTACACCTTC. Residues: CASSGTGLYGYTF. Using reference TRBV5-4 and TRBJ1-2 for the parts outside the CDR3, the full variable domain is ETGVTQSPTHLIKTRGQQVTLRCSSQSGHNTVSWYQQALGQGPQFIFQYYREEENGRGNFPPRFSGLQFPNYSSELNVNALELDDSALYLCASSGTGLYGYTFGSGTRLTVV.

The chain uses TRBV5-4 and TRBJ2-5, with 10 bases that match TRBD2. This CDR3 has 16 amino acids. V dropped 0 bases and J dropped 3; count of bases not matched to a gene: 5. Germline lookup yields CDR1 SGHNT and CDR2 YYREEE (reference sequence). The CDR3: CASSLVASGGKETQYF. DNA for the CDR3: TGTGCCAGCAGCTTGGTCGCTAGCGGGGGAAAAGAGACCCAGTACTTC.